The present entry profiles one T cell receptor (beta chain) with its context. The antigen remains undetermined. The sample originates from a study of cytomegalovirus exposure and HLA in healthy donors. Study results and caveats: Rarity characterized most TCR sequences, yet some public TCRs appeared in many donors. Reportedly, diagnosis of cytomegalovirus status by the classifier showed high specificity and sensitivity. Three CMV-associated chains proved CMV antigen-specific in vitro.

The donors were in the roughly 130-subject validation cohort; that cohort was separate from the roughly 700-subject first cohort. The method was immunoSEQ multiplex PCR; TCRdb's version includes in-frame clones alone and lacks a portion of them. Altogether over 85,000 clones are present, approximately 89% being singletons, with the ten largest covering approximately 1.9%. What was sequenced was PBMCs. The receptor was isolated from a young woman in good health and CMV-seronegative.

CDR3 DNA: TGTGCCAGCAGGCCGGGGACAGGGTCCTACAATGAGCAGTTCTTC. Its translation is CASRPGTGSYNEQFF. The chain links TRBV27 to TRBJ2-1; TRBD1 matches at 9 bases. Trimming cost V 6 bases and J 1 base; bases outside gene matches: 4. This CDR3 has 15 residues. The germline gives CDR1 MNHEY, CDR2 SMNVEV (reference sequence).